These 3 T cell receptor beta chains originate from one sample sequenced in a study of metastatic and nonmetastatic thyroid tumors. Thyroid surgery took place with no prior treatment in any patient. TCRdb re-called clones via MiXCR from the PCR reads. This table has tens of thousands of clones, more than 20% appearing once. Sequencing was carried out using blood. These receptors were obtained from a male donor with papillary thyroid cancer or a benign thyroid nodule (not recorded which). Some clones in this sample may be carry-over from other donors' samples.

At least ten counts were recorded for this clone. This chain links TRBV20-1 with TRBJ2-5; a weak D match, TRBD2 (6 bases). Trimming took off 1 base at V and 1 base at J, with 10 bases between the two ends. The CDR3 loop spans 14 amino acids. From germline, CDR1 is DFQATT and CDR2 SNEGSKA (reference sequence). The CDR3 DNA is TGCAGTGCTAGAGCGGGAGAAGGCCAAGAGACCCAGTACTTC. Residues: CSARAGEGQETQYF.

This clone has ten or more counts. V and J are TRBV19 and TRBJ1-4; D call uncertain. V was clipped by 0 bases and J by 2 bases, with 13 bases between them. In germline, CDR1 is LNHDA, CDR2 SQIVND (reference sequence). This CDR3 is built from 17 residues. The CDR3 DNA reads TGTGCCAGTAGTATAGAACGAGGGAGATCGACTAATGAAAAACTGTTTTTT. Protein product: CASSIERGRSTNEKLFF.

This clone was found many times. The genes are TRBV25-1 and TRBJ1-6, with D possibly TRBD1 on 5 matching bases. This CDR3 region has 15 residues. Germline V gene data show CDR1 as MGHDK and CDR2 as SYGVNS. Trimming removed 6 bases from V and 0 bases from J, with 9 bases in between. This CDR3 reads CASRLGGSYNSPLHF. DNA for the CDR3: TGTGCCAGCAGACTTGGGGGCTCCTATAATTCACCCCTCCACTTT. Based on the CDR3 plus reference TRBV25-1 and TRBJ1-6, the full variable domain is EADIYQTPRYLVIGTGKKITLECSQTMGHDKMYWYQQDPGMELHLIHYSYGVNSTEKGDLSSESTVSRIRTEHFPLTLESARPSHTSQYLCASRLGGSYNSPLHFGNGTRLTVT.